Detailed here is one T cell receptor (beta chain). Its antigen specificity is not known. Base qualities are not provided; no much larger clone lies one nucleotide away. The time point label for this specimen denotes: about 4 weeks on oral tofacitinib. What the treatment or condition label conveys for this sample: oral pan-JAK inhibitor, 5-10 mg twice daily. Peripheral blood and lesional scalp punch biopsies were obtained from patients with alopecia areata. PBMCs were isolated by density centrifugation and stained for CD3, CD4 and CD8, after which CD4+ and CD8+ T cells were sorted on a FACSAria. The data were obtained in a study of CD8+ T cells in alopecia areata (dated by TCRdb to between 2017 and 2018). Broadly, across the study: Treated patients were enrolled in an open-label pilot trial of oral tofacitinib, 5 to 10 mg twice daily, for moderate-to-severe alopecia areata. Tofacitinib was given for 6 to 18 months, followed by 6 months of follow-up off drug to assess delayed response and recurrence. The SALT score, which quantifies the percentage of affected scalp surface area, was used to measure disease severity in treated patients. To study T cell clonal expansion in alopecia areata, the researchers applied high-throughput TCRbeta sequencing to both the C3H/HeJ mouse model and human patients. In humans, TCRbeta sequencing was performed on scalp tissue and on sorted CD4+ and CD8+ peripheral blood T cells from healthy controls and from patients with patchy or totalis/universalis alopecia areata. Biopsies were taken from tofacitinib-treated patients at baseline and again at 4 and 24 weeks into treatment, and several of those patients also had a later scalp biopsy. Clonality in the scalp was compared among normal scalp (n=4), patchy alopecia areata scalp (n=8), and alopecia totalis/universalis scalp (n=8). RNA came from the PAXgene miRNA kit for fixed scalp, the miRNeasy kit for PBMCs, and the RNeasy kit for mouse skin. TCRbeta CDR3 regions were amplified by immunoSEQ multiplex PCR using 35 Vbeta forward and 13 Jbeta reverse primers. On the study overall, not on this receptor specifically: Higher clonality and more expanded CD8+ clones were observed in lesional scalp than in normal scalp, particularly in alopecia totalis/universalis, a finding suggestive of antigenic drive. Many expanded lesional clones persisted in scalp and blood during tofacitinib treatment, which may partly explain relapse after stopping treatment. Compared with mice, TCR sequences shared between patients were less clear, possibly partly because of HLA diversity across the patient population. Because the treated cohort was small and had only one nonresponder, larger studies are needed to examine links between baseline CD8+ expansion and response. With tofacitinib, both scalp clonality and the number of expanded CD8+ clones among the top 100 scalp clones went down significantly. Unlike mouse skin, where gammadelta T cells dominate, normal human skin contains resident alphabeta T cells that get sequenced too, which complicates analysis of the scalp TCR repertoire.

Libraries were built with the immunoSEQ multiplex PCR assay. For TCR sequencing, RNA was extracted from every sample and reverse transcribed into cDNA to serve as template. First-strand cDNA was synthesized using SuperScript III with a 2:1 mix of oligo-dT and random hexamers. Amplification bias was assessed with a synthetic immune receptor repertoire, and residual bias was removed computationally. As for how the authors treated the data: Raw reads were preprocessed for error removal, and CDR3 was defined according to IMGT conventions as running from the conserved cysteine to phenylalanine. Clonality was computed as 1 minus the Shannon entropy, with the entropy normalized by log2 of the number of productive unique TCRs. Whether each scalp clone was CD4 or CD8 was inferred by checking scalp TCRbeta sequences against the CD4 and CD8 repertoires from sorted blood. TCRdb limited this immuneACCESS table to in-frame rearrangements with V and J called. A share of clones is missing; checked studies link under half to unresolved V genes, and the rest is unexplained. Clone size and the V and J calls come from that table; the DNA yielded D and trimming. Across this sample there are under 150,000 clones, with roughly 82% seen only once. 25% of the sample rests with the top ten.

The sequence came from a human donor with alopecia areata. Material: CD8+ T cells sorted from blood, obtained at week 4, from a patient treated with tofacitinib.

The sequence in DNA is TGTGCCAGCAGCAGCATGACCCATCACCACGAGCAGTACTTC. This is translated as CASSSMTHHHEQYF. The rearrangement joined TRBV11-3 to TRBJ2-7; no D gene can be assigned with confidence. From cysteine to phenylalanine, the CDR3 is 14 amino acids long. The entry retains the CDR3 DNA only, 42 bases that are in frame from base 1. Relative to germline, V is 5 bases shorter and J is 5 bases shorter, with 16 bases between their ends. The germline V gene encodes CDR1 SGHNT and CDR2 YENEEA.